A selection of T cell receptor beta chains follows, all from one sample in a study of T cells after yellow fever vaccination. TCRdb used MiXCR to reprocess the 5' RACE reads, holding one entry per CDR3 protein. Here the sample spans about 200,000 distinct CDR3 sequences, about 3% being singletons. Sequenced here: CD4+ T cells sorted from PBMCs, sampled 10 days after the yellow fever booster vaccination. The receptor set was obtained from a young man who received the YFV17D yellow fever vaccine. The CDR3 runs from the conserved cysteine through the conserved F or W. A D gene is named only where the DNA matches it firmly. Expanded clones are given a class, and other clones once, few, many or no size at all.

j_call | clone_size | v_call | d_call | cdr3_nt | cdr3_aa
TRBJ2-1 | many | TRBV29-1 | NA | TGCAGCGGTACCGGGACCCCGGGCCAGGGGAATGAGCAGTTCTTC | CSGTGTPGQGNEQFF
TRBJ2-2 | many | TRBV7-2 | TRBD1 | TGTGCCAGCAGCCGACAGGGAAACACCGGGGAGCTGTTTTTT | CASSRQGNTGELFF
TRBJ2-6 | NA | TRBV18 | NA | TGTGCCAGCTCACCCCTCGTGAGCTCTGGGGCCAACGTCCTGACTTTC | CASSPLVSSGANVLTF
TRBJ1-1 | many | TRBV5-1 | NA | TGCGCCAGCAGCTTGGTGGGAGGGAACACTGAAGCTTTCTTT | CASSLVGGNTEAFF
TRBJ2-4 | many | TRBV20-1 | TRBD2 | TGCAGTGCTAGAGATCCCTCCGGGGGGGCCAAAAACATTCAGTACTTC | CSARDPSGGAKNIQYF
TRBJ1-6 | many | TRBV27 | NA | TGTGCCAGCAGTTCGGGACGGGAAAATTCGCCCCTCCACTTT | CASSSGRENSPLHF
TRBJ1-5 | NA | TRBV5-1 | NA | TGCGCCAGCAGCCTTAATTCAGGGAACAATCAGCCCCAGCATTTT | CASSLNSGNNQPQHF
TRBJ1-4 | few | TRBV7-2 | NA | TGTGCCAGCAGCTTACAGGGAGTCAAACTGTTTTTT | CASSLQGVKLFF
TRBJ1-1 | few | TRBV29-1 | TRBD1 | TGCAGCACCCGACAGGGGACGAACACTGAAGCTTTCTTT | CSTRQGTNTEAFF
TRBJ2-7 | many | TRBV24-1 | NA | TGTGCCACCAGTGATTTTTCAGGCGAGCAGTACTTC | CATSDFSGEQYF
TRBJ1-2 | many | TRBV10-3 | NA | TGTGCCATCAGTGAGTTGGAGAACTATGGCTACACCTTC | CAISELENYGYTF
TRBJ2-5 | many | TRBV12-3/TRBV12-4 | TRBD2 | TGTGCCATCAAAGCGGGGGGGCAAGAGACCCAGTACTTC | CAIKAGGQETQYF
TRBJ1-5 | many | TRBV7-9 | NA | TGTGCCAGCAGCTGGGATTTCAATCAGCCCCAGCATTTT | CASSWDFNQPQHF
TRBJ2-7 | few | TRBV20-1 | TRBD2 | TGCAGTGCTGGTAGCGGGGGTCCCTACGAGCAGTACTTC | CSAGSGGPYEQYF
TRBJ2-5 | NA | TRBV9 | TRBD1 | TGTGCCAGCAGCTCCCGGACAGGGGTGGAGACCCAGTACTTC | CASSSRTGVETQYF
TRBJ1-1 | few | TRBV20-1 | NA | TGCAGTGTCAACCGTTTCGGGTTCACTGAAGCTTTCTTT | CSVNRFGFTEAFF
TRBJ2-1 | NA | TRBV6-2/TRBV6-3 | NA | TGTGCCAGCAGTCGCTCCGGGACTCCCCTCCGTGAGCAGTTCTTC | CASSRSGTPLREQFF
TRBJ1-1 | many | TRBV7-9 | NA | TGTGCCAGCAGCTTAGCCCCGGTCGCCTACCAGGGTGAAGCTTTCTTT | CASSLAPVAYQGEAFF
TRBJ1-1 | few | TRBV18 | NA | TGTGCCAGCTCACCCGGACAGACGAACACTGAAGCTTTCTTT | CASSPGQTNTEAFF
TRBJ1-1 | many | TRBV6-5 | TRBD1 | TGTGCCAGCAGTTTGTACAGGGGCACTGAAGCTTTCTTT | CASSLYRGTEAFF
TRBJ1-5 | many | TRBV27 | NA | TGTGCCAGCAGTTTGGGCGGAACAAATCAGCCCCAGCATTTT | CASSLGGTNQPQHF
TRBJ1-4 | NA | TRBV15 | NA | TGTGCCACCAGCAGAGATAATGAAAAACTGTTTTTT | CATSRDNEKLFF
TRBJ2-5 | many | TRBV2 | NA | TGTGCCAGCAGTGATCGCAGGAAAGAGACCCAGTACTTC | CASSDRRKETQYF
TRBJ2-2 | few | TRBV20-1 | NA | TGCAGTGCGGGGGGCGTGAACACCGGGGAGCTGTTTTTT | CSAGGVNTGELFF
TRBJ1-2 | many | TRBV11-3 | NA | TGTGCCAGCAGCTTAGCAACAGGAACGGGCTACACCTTC | CASSLATGTGYTF
TRBJ1-4 | many | TRBV13 | NA | TGTGCCAGCAGCTTCAGGGGAACCCCGGGGAGTGAAAAACTGTTTTTT | CASSFRGTPGSEKLFF
TRBJ1-4 | few | TRBV5-1 | NA | TGCGCCAGCAGCTTAAGACAAGCAAGTAATGAAAAACTGTTTTTT | CASSLRQASNEKLFF
TRBJ2-3 | NA | TRBV7-3 | TRBD2 | TGTGCCAGCAGCCTTTTTGTTAGCGGGGAAGGCACAGTTACGCAGTATTTT | CASSLFVSGEGTVTQYF
TRBJ1-1 | NA | TRBV7-8 | NA | TGTGCCAGCAGCTTTTCAGGGTTCCTGAACACTGAAGCTTTCTTT | CASSFSGFLNTEAFF
TRBJ2-7 | few | TRBV5-6 | NA | TGTGCCAGCAGCCTGCCGGGGGCTCGTGACCAAGACCCTCCACGGTACTTC | CASSLPGARDQDPPRYF
TRBJ2-3 | many | TRBV7-2 | TRBD1 | TGTGCCAGCAGCTTACCCACAGGGGGCACAGATACGCAGTATTTT | CASSLPTGGTDTQYF
TRBJ1-6 | many | TRBV12-3/TRBV12-4 | NA | TGTGCCAGCAGTTTTAATAGTGGTAATTCACCCCTCCACTTT | CASSFNSGNSPLHF
TRBJ1-1 | NA | TRBV5-1 | TRBD1 | TGCGCCAGCAGCTTGAGGGGGCGTCCCCTGAACACTGAAGCTTTCTTT | CASSLRGRPLNTEAFF
TRBJ2-2 | many | TRBV3-1 | NA | TGTGCCAGCACCCTTACTTTGGACACCGGGGAGCTGTTTTTT | CASTLTLDTGELFF
TRBJ2-1 | many | TRBV10-3 | NA | TGTGCCATCAGTGAGTCCCAGGAAAATGAGCAGTTCTTC | CAISESQENEQFF
TRBJ1-2 | many | TRBV5-1 | NA | TGCGCCAGCAGCCAAACGCCCAGGGACCACTATGGCTACACCTTC | CASSQTPRDHYGYTF
TRBJ1-1 | NA | TRBV5-1 | NA | TGCGCCAGCCTCCCCGGGGGAGGGAGCACTGAAGCTTTCTTT | CASLPGGGSTEAFF
TRBJ1-1 | NA | TRBV6-5 | NA | TGTGCCAGCAGTTACTCGTATAGTACAGTTGGCACTGAAGCTTTCTTT | CASSYSYSTVGTEAFF
TRBJ2-1 | NA | TRBV7-9 | NA | TGTGCCAGCAGCTCAACATACAATGAGCAGTTCTTC | CASSSTYNEQFF
TRBJ1-4 | NA | TRBV29-1 | TRBD1 | TGCAGCGGGGGACAGGGCGGTAGTGAAAAACTGTTTTTT | CSGGQGGSEKLFF
TRBJ2-6 | few | TRBV19 | NA | TGTGCCAGTAGTATACAAGGGACCCGGGCCAACGTCCTGACTTTC | CASSIQGTRANVLTF
TRBJ2-5 | NA | TRBV14 | NA | TGTGCCAGCAGCCAAGAGTATTCGGAGACAGAAGAGACCCAGTACTTC | CASSQEYSETEETQYF
TRBJ2-2 | many | TRBV7-9 | TRBD1 | TGTGCCAGCAGCTCGACAGGGTCGAACACCGGGGAGCTGTTTTTT | CASSSTGSNTGELFF
TRBJ2-2 | many | TRBV12-3/TRBV12-4 | NA | TGTGCCAGCAGAATGTCGGGGCTGACCGGGGAGCTGTTTTTT | CASRMSGLTGELFF
TRBJ1-5 | few | TRBV21-1 | NA | TGTGCCAGCAGCAAAGCGGGGAGCAATCAGCCCCAGCATTTT | CASSKAGSNQPQHF
TRBJ2-7 | many | TRBV5-6 | NA | TGTGCCAGCAGCTTGCGTGCAGGGACATACGAGCAGTACTTC | CASSLRAGTYEQYF
TRBJ2-5 | many | TRBV20-1 | NA | TGCAGTGCCGGACGGGGGGCGCGGGAGACCCAGTACTTC | CSAGRGARETQYF
TRBJ1-5 | many | TRBV6-2/TRBV6-3 | NA | TGTGCCAGCACCCCCTGGGTAGATCAGCCCCAGCATTTT | CASTPWVDQPQHF
TRBJ1-4 | few | TRBV7-9 | NA | TGTGCCAGCAGCTTTACAGGGTCCGGTGAAAAACTGTTTTTT | CASSFTGSGEKLFF